This T cell receptor (beta chain) is drawn from a study of cytomegalovirus exposure and HLA in healthy donors. Background on the study: The roughly 130 validation repertoires used the same platform as the 650 to 800 first-cohort repertoires, a later analysis reported.

Notes on the study in general: In a later analysis, first-cohort TCR clusters were found to tend to co-occur in the approximately 120 validation repertoires. It was approximately 170 TCR beta chains that were listed as cytomegalovirus-associated.

Produced via immunoSEQ multiplex PCR; TCRdb's table is partial and in-frame only. The sample holds approximately 160,000 clones, around nine tenths seen once. As to this clone: The antigen remains undetermined.

Sequencing input: PBMCs. This clonotype originated in a woman aged 18-29 years in good health and CMV-seropositive.

The chain's CDR3 is CAWSVGPGGHNQPQHF. Here the CDR3 DNA reads TGTGCCTGGAGTGTTGGGCCAGGGGGCCACAATCAGCCCCAGCATTTT. The chain is built from TRBV30 and TRBJ1-5; 8 bases line up with TRBD1. The CDR3 contains 16 residues. CDR1 and CDR2 (germline): GTSNPN, SVGIG (reference sequence). V trimming: 0 bases; J trimming: 3 bases; junction bases outside the gene matches: 7.